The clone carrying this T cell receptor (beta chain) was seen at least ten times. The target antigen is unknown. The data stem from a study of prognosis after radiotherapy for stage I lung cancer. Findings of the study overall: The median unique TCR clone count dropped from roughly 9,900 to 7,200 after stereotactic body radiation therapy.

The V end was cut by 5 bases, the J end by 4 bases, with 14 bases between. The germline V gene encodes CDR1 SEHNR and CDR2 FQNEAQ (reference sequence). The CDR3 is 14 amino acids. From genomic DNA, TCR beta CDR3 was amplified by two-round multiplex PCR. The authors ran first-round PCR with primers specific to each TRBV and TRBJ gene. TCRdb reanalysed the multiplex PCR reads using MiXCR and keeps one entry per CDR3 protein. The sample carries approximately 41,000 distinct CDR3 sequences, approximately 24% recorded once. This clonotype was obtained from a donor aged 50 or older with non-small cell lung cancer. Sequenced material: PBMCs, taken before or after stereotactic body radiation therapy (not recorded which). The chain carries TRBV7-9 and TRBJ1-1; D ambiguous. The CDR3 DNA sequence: TGTGCCAGCAGCACCAGAGCGGAGGGCACTGAAGCTTTCTTT. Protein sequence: CASSTRAEGTEAFF.